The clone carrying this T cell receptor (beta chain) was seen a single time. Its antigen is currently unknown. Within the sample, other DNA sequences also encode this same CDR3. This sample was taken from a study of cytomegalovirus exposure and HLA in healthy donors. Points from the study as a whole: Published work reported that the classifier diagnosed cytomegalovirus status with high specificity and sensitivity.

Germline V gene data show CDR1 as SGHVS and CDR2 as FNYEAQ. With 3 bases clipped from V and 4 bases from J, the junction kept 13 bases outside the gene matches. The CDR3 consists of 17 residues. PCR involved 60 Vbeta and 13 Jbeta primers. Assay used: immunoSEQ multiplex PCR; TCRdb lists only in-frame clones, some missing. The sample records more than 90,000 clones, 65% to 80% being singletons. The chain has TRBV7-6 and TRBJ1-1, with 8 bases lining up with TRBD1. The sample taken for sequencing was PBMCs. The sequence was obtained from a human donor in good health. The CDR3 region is CASSFRDRGPIGTEAFF. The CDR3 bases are TGTGCCAGCAGCTTCCGTGACAGGGGCCCCATTGGCACTGAAGCTTTCTTT.